This TCR beta chain was sequenced in a study of Ad26.COV2.S vaccination and SARS-CoV-2 variants (dated by TCRdb to the early 2020s). About the full investigation: Vaccine-arm donors were drawn from COV1001, a multicentre, randomized, double-blind, placebo-controlled phase I-IIa trial of Ad26.COV2.S in healthy adults. Ad26.COV2.S was given intramuscularly at 5x10^10 or 1x10^11 viral particles, as a single shot or as two shots 56 days apart. TCRbeta repertoire sequencing served as the tool for gauging how specific and how broad the SARS-CoV-2-reactive T cell receptors were following Ad26.COV2.S vaccination. The TCR-sequenced set comprised about 32 samples: around 20 Ad26.COV2.S vaccine recipients, 5 placebo recipients and 8 SARS-CoV-2 convalescent individuals. Trial participants were randomized into five groups of five, in which low-dose or high-dose Ad26.COV2.S was given once or twice, or placebo was given on both occasions. Investigators remained blinded to trial group allocation during experiments and outcome assessment. Summary of the overall study and its limitations: Comparable non-spike TCR breadth was observed between vaccine and placebo recipients, consistent with only spike being contained in the vaccine. The authors noted that the TCR breadth and depth analyses may have underestimated total T cell responses. Substantial breadth of spike-specific CD8+ and CD4+ T cell responses was reported after vaccination. Higher spike-specific TCR breadth was observed in Ad26.COV2.S recipients than in placebo recipients (P = 0.0014). The study was not powered to compare responses between vaccine doses or regimens.

The V end loses 0 bases and the J end loses 5 bases, and a stretch of 17 bases separates them. The germline V gene provides CDR1 SGHDN and CDR2 FVKESK. The cysteine opens and the phenylalanine closes a CDR3 of 16 amino acids. Left in the record is the CDR3 DNA by itself, 48 bases read in frame from the first base. According to the study, the label for this sample's treatment or condition signals: 15 to 20 received Ad26.COV2.S at low or high dose, single or two shots; five or six received placebo; per-sample allocation not given. For vaccine and placebo recipients, the sequenced repertoires came from samples collected on day 63 after the first injection. Cohort 1b enrolled 20 to 30 adults aged 18-55 years at a single site in Boston, USA, between 29 July and 7 August 2020. Ad26.COV2.S consisted of a replication-incompetent adenovirus type 26 vector by which a prefusion-stabilized SARS-CoV-2 spike protein from the original Wuhan strain was expressed.

Details on this clone: Its antigen specificity is not known. There are no base qualities to consult, and no much larger clone falls within one base.

TCRbeta CDR3 regions were sequenced with the immunoSEQ Assay. After extraction, genomic DNA underwent amplification by bias-controlled multiplex PCR, followed by high-throughput sequencing. The original pipeline was this. To quantify the absolute abundance of every unique TCRbeta CDR3 region, sequences were collapsed and filtered. T cell fraction was estimated by normalizing TCRbeta template counts to usable DNA, which was measured by amplifying reference genes present in all nucleated cells. Repertoire TCRs were annotated as SARS-CoV-2-specific when V gene, CDR3 amino acid sequence and J gene were exactly matched to a known reactive TCR set. The reference SARS-CoV-2 TCR set came from MIRA and was filtered for enrichment in COVID-19-positive ImmuneCODE repertoires, removing public or cross-reactive TCRs. Drawing on the MIRA antigens, annotated TCRs were analysed further at the level of specific ORF or position within ORF. Breadth was defined as annotated unique rearrangements over total unique productive rearrangements; depth was the summed frequency of those rearrangements. Group comparisons of TCR breadth used two-sided Wilcoxon rank-sum tests. As stored in TCRdb, this immuneACCESS dataset retains in-frame rearrangements with V and J assigned. A fraction of the clones does not appear; measured against another copy, unresolved V genes explain less than half of the discrepancy, and the remainder lacks a known reason. Clone size and the V and J calls come from that table; the DNA yielded D and trimming. The sample contains 250,000 to 300,000 clones, approximately 89% of them found a single time. The ten largest make up approximately 3.4% of the sample.

The input for sequencing was peripheral blood, taken in a trial of Ad26.COV2.S vaccine versus placebo. The clonotype was recovered from a person between 18 and 65 years old who received the Ad26.COV2.S COVID-19 vaccine or a placebo. Recombination joined TRBV14 with TRBJ2-7, with the D gene tentatively TRBD1 or TRBD2, based on 6 matching bases in each. The CDR3 is CASSQDYFRGPNEQYF. Here is the DNA: TGTGCCAGCAGCCAAGACTATTTTCGGGGGCCCAACGAGCAGTACTTC. The full variable domain, with segments outside the CDR3 supplied by the reference TRBV14 and TRBJ2-7 proteins, appears as EAGVTQFPSHSVIEKGQTVTLRCDPISGHDNLYWYRRVMGKEIKFLLHFVKESKQDESGMPNNRFLAERTGGTYSTLKVQPAELEDSGVYFCASSQDYFRGPNEQYFGPGTRLTVT.